The 9 T cell receptor beta chains below all came from one sample that was sequenced in a study of CD8 T cells in Susac syndrome. Random hexamers were used to reverse transcribe about 0.5 to 1 ug of RNA. A single record per CDR3 protein comes from TCRdb applying MiXCR to the immunoSEQ multiplex PCR reads. The table records fewer than 90,000 distinct CDR3 sequences, 80% to 95% of them present only once. The sample comprised CD8+ T cells from PBMCs. These receptors all stem from a human donor with Susac syndrome.

This clonotype was recorded a few times. The genes are TRBV6-5 and TRBJ1-2, with D possibly TRBD1 on 6 matching bases. Trimming removed 0 bases at V and 8 bases at J, with 10 bases between. The length of the CDR3 is 13 residues. The germline gives CDR1 MNHEY, CDR2 SVGAGI. The CDR3, as DNA: TGTGCCAGCAGTTACTCCAGGGGTGACGGCTACACCTTC. Translation gives CASSYSRGDGYTF.

The J gene is TRBJ2-3, the V gene TRBV3-1; no definite D call. V shed 0 bases and J shed 1 base, with 11 bases lying between them. Germline loops: CDR1 LGHDT, CDR2 YNNKEL (reference sequence). This CDR3 comprises 16 residues. The CDR3 DNA reads TGTGCCAGCAGCCAAGATCGGGCCCTCGGCACAGATACGCAGTATTTT. Amino acid sequence: CASSQDRALGTDTQYF.

The chain combines TRBV6-2 or TRBV6-3 with TRBJ2-1; possibly TRBD2 for D (6 bases). The CDR3 sequence is 15 residues long. CDR1 and CDR2 (germline): MNHEY, SVGEGT. Trimming stripped 2 bases from V and 0 bases from J, with 8 bases between. For the CDR3, the DNA is TGTGCCAGCAGTTACGACGGGAGCTCCTACAATGAGCAGTTCTTC. It yields the protein CASSYDGSSYNEQFF.

The CDR3: CSARGTVGNTIYF. The CDR3 DNA is TGCAGTGCTAGAGGGACAGTAGGAAACACCATATATTTT. The chain employs TRBV20-1 and TRBJ1-3, with D tentatively TRBD1 (6 bases). Germline assignment: CDR1 DFQATT and CDR2 SNEGSKA (reference sequence). The CDR3 contains 13 residues. The V end lost 1 base, the J end lost 4 bases, and 8 bases lay between the germline ends.

V usage is TRBV2 and J usage is TRBJ2-1; 8 nucleotides match TRBD2. This CDR3 comprises 13 residues. Trimming cost V 8 bases and J 9 bases; bases outside gene matches: 9. Germline V gives CDR1 SNHLY, CDR2 FYNNEI. The CDR3 bases are TGTGCCAGCCAGACGGGGGGGGGCTGTGAGCAGTTCTTC. It translates to CASQTGGGCEQFF.

V and J are TRBV20-1 and TRBJ1-2, with TRBD1 matching over 10 bases. The CDR3 sequence is 15 residues long. The trim removed 3 bases at V and 2 bases at J, leaving 6 bases unmatched. CDR1 is DFQATT and CDR2 is SNEGSKA in the germline V gene (reference sequence). CDR3 amino acids: CSARLPGQGNYGYTF. In DNA, the CDR3 is TGCAGTGCTAGGTTACCGGGACAGGGGAACTATGGCTACACCTTC.

The chain is built from TRBV19 and TRBJ2-7; 9 bases are a match to TRBD1. With 5 bases clipped from V and 6 bases from J, the junction kept 8 bases outside the gene matches. The CDR3 is 14 residues long. CDR1 LNHDA and CDR2 SQIVND come from the germline V gene (reference sequence). CDR3 residues: CASSSRTGVSEQYF. CDR3 DNA sequence: TGTGCCAGTAGTTCGAGGACAGGGGTCTCCGAGCAGTACTTC.

The chain links TRBV5-4 to TRBJ2-7; a possible D gene is TRBD1 (6 bases). The CDR3 is made up of 16 amino acids. The V end lost 4 bases, the J end lost 3 bases, and 20 bases lay between the germline ends. The germline gives CDR1 SGHNT, CDR2 YYREEE (reference sequence). The CDR3 sequence is CASSQNANRALYEQYF. The CDR3 DNA follows: TGTGCCAGCAGCCAAAACGCTAACAGGGCCCTCTACGAGCAGTACTTC.

This clonotype was observed once. The chain links TRBV4-1 to TRBJ2-7; TRBD1 might be the D (5 bases). Trimming took off 3 bases at V and 5 bases at J, with 11 bases between the two ends. The CDR3 extends over 13 amino acids. CDR1 and CDR2 from the germline V gene are MGHRA and YSYEKL. For the CDR3, the DNA is TGCGCCAGCAGCCAGGGGCCCCTAAACGAGCAGTACTTC. Protein product: CASSQGPLNEQYF.